The present entry profiles one TCR beta chain with its context. Sequencing was performed with immunoSEQ multiplex PCR; in TCRdb, only in-frame clones are kept and a portion is missing. Among 500,000 or so clones, 75% to 90% were seen once, and the ten largest hold about 2.7%. These data are taken from a study of Ad26.COV2.S vaccination and SARS-CoV-2 variants. Across the study: Ad26.COV2.S was injected intramuscularly once or twice, 56 days apart.

Treatment reported: some 20 received Ad26.COV2.S at low or high dose, single or two shots; several received placebo; per-sample allocation not given. Sampling was performed 63 days after the first vaccine or placebo injection. The sequence was obtained from a person between 18 and 60 years old who received the Ad26.COV2.S COVID-19 vaccine or a placebo. The input for sequencing was peripheral blood, taken in a trial of Ad26.COV2.S vaccine versus placebo.

CDR3: CASSQGPERERSDTQYF. The DNA for the CDR3 is TGTGCCAGCAGCCAAGGCCCGGAGCGGGAGAGGTCAGATACGCAGTATTTT. This chain connects TRBV4-2 to TRBJ2-3; 8 nucleotides match TRBD2. V shed 1 base and J 4 bases; nucleotides not matched to a gene: 10. The CDR3 loop spans 17 amino acids. Germline lookup yields CDR1 LGHNA and CDR2 YNFKEQ.